This entry features one TCR beta chain sequence. The antigen is undetermined. Autologous stem cell transplantation was followed by relapse in every patient, and brentuximab vedotin exposure varied. The data were taken from a study of PD-1 blockade in classical Hodgkin lymphoma. Looking at the study overall: With a 2-week interval, patients received intravenous nivolumab at 3 mg/kg. Findings and caveats of the study: Diversity in CD4+ TCRs, unlike that measured in CD8+ TCRs, had risen significantly by C4D1.

CDR3 length: 16 amino acids. Looked up from germline, CDR1 is SGHTA and CDR2 is FQGTGA. V lost 2 bases and J lost 7; bases outside the gene matches: 10. Sequenced by immunoSEQ multiplex PCR; TCRdb stores in-frame clones only, minus some. This sample has about 29,000 clones; about 70% occur once, and the top ten carry around 3.7%. The receptor was isolated from a human donor with classical Hodgkin lymphoma. Here the sequenced sample was peripheral blood mononuclear cells (PBMCs), taken before the second cycle of nivolumab. The genes are TRBV7-3 and TRBJ2-1, with 8 bases fitting TRBD2. The DNA of the CDR3 is TGTGCCAGCAGCTTATTCTCGCGGGAGGTAGTTAATGAGCAGTTCTTC. It translates to CASSLFSREVVNEQFF.